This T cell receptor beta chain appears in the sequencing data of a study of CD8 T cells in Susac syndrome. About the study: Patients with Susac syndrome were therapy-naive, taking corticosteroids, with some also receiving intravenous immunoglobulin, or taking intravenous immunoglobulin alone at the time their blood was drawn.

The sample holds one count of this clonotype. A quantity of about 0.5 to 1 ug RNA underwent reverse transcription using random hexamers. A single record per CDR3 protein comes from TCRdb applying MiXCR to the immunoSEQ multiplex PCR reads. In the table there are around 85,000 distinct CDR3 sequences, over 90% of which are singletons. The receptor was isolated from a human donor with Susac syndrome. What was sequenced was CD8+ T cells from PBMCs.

CDR3 DNA sequence: TGCGCCAGCAGCCTAACGGGACCTCCGTCCGGGTACGAGCAGTACTTC. Translation gives CASSLTGPPSGYEQYF. The chain recombines TRBV4-1 with TRBJ2-7; either TRBD1 or TRBD2 may supply D (5 bases each). The CDR3 is 16 amino acids. V lost 4 bases and J lost 4, with 20 bases in between. Germline V gene data show CDR1 as MGHRA and CDR2 as YSYEKL.